Below are 5 T cell receptor beta chains sequenced from a single sample in a study of blood T cell repertoires in COVID-19. The method was immunoSEQ multiplex PCR; TCRdb's version includes in-frame clones alone and lacks a portion of them. The top ten clones hold 1% of a sample with about 310,000 clones, nearly 90% of them seen once. The sequenced sample was peripheral blood. All receptors derive from a woman in her thirties or forties with COVID-19, enrolled during active disease.

This clone occurred once. The genes are TRBV19 and TRBJ2-4, with TRBD2 identical over 8 bases. Germline trimming cut 0 bases from V and 8 bases from J; bases unmatched to any gene: 9. The CDR3 sequence is 16 residues long. Germline-derived CDR1 and CDR2 are LNHDA and SQIVND (reference sequence). For the CDR3, the DNA is TGTGCCAGTAGTATAGACTACGCGGGGGGCTCGGACATTCAGTACTTC. Protein: CASSIDYAGGSDIQYF. Drawing the rest from reference TRBV19 and TRBJ2-4, the complete variable domain is DGGITQSPKYLFRKEGQNVTLSCEQNLNHDAMYWYRQDPGQGLRLIYYSQIVNDFQKGDIAEGYSVSREKKESFPLTVTSAQKNPTAFYLCASSIDYAGGSDIQYFGAGTRLSVL.

The J gene is TRBJ2-3, the V gene TRBV29-1, with 8 bases that match TRBD1. Germline-derived CDR1 and CDR2 are SQVTM and ANQGSEA. This CDR3 region has 14 residues. Losses at the gene ends were 6 bases for V and 2 bases for J; bases not matched to a gene: 7. In DNA, the CDR3 is TGCAGCGTCCCTCCGGACAGGGCCACAGATACGCAGTATTTT. Protein: CSVPPDRATDTQYF.

The CDR3 DNA reads TGTGCCAGCTCACCATTCCCGGGACAGGGGGCCTACGAGCAGTACTTC. Translated, it gives CASSPFPGQGAYEQYF. The chain combines TRBV18 with TRBJ2-7; 11 bases agree with TRBD1. There are 16 residues in the CDR3. With 2 bases clipped from V and 2 bases from J, the junction kept 5 bases outside the gene matches. CDR1 and CDR2 from the germline V gene are KGHSH and LQKENI.

J is TRBJ2-7 and V is TRBV6-5; D possibly corresponds to TRBD2 (7 bases). Trimming shortened V by 2 bases and J by 3 bases, and 14 bases separated the two germline ends. Germline CDR1 reads MNHEY; CDR2 reads SVGAGI. The length of the CDR3 is 15 residues. CDR3 amino acids: CASSYIGGANYEQYF. In DNA form, the CDR3 reads TGTGCCAGCAGTTACATTGGGGGGGCGAACTACGAGCAGTACTTC.

The genes are TRBV27 and TRBJ1-3; D may be TRBD1 (6 bases). From germline, CDR1 is MNHEY and CDR2 SMNVEV (reference sequence). This CDR3 contains 15 residues. V lost 6 bases to trimming and J lost 0 bases, with 12 bases between them. The CDR3 coding sequence is TGTGCCAGCAGGATACAGGGAAGCTCTGGAAACACCATATATTTT. It translates to CASRIQGSSGNTIYF.